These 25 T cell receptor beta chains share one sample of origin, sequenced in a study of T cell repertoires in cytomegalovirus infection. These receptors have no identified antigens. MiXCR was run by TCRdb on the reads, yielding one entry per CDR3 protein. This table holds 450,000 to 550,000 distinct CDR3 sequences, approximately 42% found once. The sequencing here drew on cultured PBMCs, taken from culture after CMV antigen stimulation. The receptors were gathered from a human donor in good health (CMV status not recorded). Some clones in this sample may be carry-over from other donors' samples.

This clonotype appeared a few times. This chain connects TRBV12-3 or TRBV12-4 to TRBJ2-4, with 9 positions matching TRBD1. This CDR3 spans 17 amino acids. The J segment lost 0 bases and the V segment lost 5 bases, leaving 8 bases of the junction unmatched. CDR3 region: CASSPHGTGLAKNIQYF. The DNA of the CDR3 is TGTGCCAGCAGTCCTCACGGGACAGGGTTAGCCAAAAACATTCAGTACTTC.

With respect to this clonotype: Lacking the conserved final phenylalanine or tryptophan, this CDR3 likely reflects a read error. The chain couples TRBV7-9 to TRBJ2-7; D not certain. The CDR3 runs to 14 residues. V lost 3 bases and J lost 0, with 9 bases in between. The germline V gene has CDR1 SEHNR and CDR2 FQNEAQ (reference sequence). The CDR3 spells CASSLGAPSYEQYY. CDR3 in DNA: TGTGCCAGCAGCTTGGGCGCCCCCTCCTACGAGCAGTACTAC.

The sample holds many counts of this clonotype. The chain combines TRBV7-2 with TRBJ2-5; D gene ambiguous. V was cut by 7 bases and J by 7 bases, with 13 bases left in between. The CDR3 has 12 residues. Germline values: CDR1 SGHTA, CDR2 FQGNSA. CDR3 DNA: TGTGCCAGCACGGCAAGGCCAGGGACCCAGTACTTC. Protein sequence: CASTARPGTQYF.

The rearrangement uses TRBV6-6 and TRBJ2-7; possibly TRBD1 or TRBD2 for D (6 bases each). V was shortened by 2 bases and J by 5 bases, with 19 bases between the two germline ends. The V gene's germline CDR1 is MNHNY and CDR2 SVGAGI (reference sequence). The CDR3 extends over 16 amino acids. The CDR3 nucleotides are TGTGCCAGCAGTTACGCGGGGACAAGACGGGTCCACGAGCAGTACTTC. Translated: CASSYAGTRRVHEQYF.

CDR3 region: CASSLSSPSYEQYF. CDR3 in DNA: TGTGCCAGCAGTTTATCTAGTCCTTCCTACGAGCAGTACTTC. V usage is TRBV12-3 or TRBV12-4 and J usage is TRBJ2-7; D remains ambiguous. The CDR3 contains 14 residues. V gave up 2 bases and J gave up 1 base, with 9 bases separating them.

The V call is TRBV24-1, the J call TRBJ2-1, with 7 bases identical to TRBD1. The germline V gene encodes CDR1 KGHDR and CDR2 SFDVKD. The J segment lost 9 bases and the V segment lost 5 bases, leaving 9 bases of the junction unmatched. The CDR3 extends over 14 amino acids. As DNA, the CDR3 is TGTGCCACCAGTGGGTCAAGGGGGCAAATTGAGCAGTTCTTC. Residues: CATSGSRGQIEQFF.

The CDR3 DNA sequence: TGTGCCGTTATAGCGGTCTGGGGTGATACGCAGTATTTT. Its translation: CAVIAVWGDTQYF. This chain connects TRBV6-1 to TRBJ2-3, with D perhaps matching TRBD2 (6 bases). Germline V CDR1 and CDR2: MNHNS, SASEGT. With 11 bases removed from V and 6 bases from J, the gap between germline ends came to 18 bases. This CDR3 has 13 residues.

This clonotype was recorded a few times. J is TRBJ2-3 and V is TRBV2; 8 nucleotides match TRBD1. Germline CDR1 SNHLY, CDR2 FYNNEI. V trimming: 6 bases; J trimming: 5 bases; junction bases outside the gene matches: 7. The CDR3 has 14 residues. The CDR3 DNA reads TGTGCCAGCAGACCTCAGGGGGCCGGAGATACGCAGTATTTT. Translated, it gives CASRPQGAGDTQYF. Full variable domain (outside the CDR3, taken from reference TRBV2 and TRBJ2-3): EPEVTQTPSHQVTQMGQEVILRCVPISNHLYFYWYRQILGQKVEFLVSFYNNEISEKSEIFDDQFSVERPDGSNFTLKIRSTKLEDSAMYFCASRPQGAGDTQYFGPGTRLTVL.

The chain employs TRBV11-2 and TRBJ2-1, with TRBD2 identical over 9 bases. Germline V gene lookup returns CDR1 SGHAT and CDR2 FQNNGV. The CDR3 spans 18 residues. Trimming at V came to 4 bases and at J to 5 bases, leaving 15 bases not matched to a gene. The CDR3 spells CASSSDLAGGVGNNEQFF. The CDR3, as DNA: TGTGCCAGCAGCTCTGATTTGGCGGGAGGGGTTGGCAACAATGAGCAGTTCTTC.

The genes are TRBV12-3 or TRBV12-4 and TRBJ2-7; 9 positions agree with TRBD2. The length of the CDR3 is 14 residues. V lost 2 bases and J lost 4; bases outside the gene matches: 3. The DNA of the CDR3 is TGTGCCAGCAGTTTATCAAGCGGGAGGTACGAGCAGTACTTC. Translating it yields CASSLSSGRYEQYF.

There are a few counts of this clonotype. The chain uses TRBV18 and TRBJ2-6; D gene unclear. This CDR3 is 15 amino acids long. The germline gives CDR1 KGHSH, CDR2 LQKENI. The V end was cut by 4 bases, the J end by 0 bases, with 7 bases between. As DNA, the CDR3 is TGTGCCAGCTCACGTGAAAGCTCTGGGGCCAACGTCCTGACTTTC. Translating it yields CASSRESSGANVLTF. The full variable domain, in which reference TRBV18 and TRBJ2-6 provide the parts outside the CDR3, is NAGVMQNPRHLVRRRGQEARLRCSPMKGHSHVYWYRQLPEEGLKFMVYLQKENIIDESGMPKERFSAEFPKEGPSILRIQQVVRGDSAAYFCASSRESSGANVLTFGAGSRLTVL.

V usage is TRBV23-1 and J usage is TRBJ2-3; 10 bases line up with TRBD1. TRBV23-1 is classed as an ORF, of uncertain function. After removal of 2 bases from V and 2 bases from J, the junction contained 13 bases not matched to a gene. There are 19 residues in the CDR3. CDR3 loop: CASSQTGTGEREYTDTQYF. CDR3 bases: TGCGCCAGCAGTCAAACGGGGACAGGGGAGCGGGAGTACACAGATACGCAGTATTTT.

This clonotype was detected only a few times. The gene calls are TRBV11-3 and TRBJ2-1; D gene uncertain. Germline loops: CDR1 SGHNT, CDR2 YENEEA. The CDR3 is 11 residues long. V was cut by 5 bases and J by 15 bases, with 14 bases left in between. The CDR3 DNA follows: TGTGCCAGCAGCGACAATGGTAGGCCGTTCTTC. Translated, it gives CASSDNGRPFF. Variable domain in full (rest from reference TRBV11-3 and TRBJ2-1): EAGVVQSPRYKIIEKKQPVAFWCNPISGHNTLYWYLQNLGQGPELLIRYENEEAVDDSQLPKDRFSAERLKGVDSTLKIQPAELGDSAVYLCASSDNGRPFFGPGTRLTVL.

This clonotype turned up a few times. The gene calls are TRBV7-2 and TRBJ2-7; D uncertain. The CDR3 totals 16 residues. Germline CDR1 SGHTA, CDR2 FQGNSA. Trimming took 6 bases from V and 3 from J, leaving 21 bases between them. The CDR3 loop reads CASRPALGRGGYEQYF. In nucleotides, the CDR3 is TGTGCCAGCAGGCCCGCCCTAGGAAGAGGTGGCTACGAGCAGTACTTC. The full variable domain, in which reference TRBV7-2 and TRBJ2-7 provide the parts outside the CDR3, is GAGVSQSPSNKVTEKGKDVELRCDPISGHTALYWYRQSLGQGLEFLIYFQGNSAPDKSGLPSDRFSAERTGGSVSTLTIQRTQQEDSAVYLCASRPALGRGGYEQYFGPGTRLTVT.

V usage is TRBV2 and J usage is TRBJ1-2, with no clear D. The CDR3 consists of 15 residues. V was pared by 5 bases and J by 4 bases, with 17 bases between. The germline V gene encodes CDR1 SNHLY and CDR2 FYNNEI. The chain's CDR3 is CASSRDPGSSYGYTF. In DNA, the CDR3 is TGTGCCAGCAGTCGTGACCCAGGCAGTAGCTATGGCTACACCTTC.

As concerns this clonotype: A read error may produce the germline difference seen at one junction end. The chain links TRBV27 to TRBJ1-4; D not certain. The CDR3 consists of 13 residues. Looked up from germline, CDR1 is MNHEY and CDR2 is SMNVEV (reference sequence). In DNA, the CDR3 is TGTGCCATCAGTTATGGGGTTAATGAAAAACTGTTTTTT. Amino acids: CAISYGVNEKLFF.

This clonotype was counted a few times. CDR3 bases: TGTGCCAGCAGCCCCGAGGAGGGGGATACGCAGTATTTT. It translates to CASSPEEGDTQYF. The rearrangement joins TRBV7-2 to TRBJ2-3; TRBD2 might be the D (6 bases). The V and J ends lost 5 bases and 6 bases respectively, with 12 bases between them. This CDR3 spans 13 amino acids. Germline assignment: CDR1 SGHTA and CDR2 FQGNSA.

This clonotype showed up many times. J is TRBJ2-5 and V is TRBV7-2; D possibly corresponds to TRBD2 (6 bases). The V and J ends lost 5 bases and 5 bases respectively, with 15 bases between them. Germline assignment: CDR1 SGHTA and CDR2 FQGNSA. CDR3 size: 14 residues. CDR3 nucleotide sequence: TGTGCCAGCAGCAAGGACTACCGGGGGGAGACCCAGTACTTC. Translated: CASSKDYRGETQYF.

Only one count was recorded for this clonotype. CDR3 amino acids: CASSQFKVDEQFF. CDR3 DNA: TGCGCCAGCAGCCAATTTAAGGTTGATGAGCAGTTCTTC. The rearrangement links TRBV5-1 to TRBJ2-1; D gene uncertain. The CDR3 has 13 residues. Germline lookup yields CDR1 SGHRS and CDR2 YFSETQ. Between the trimmed V and J ends, which lost 4 bases and 8 bases, there was a span of 13 bases. The variable domain in full, completed from reference TRBV5-1 and TRBJ2-1, reads KAGVTQTPRYLIKTRGQQVTLSCSPISGHRSVSWYQQTPGQGLQFLFEYFSETQRNKGNFPGRFSGRQFSNSRSEMNVSTLELGDSALYLCASSQFKVDEQFFGPGTRLTVL.

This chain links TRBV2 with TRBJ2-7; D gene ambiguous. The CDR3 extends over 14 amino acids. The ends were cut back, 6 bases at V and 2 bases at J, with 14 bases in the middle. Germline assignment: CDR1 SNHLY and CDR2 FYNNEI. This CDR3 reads CASSAHQAPYEQYF. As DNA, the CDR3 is TGTGCCAGCAGCGCCCATCAGGCCCCCTACGAGCAGTACTTC.

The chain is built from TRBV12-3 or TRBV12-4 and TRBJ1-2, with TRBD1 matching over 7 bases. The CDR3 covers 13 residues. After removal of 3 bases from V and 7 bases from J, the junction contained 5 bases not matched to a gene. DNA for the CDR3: TGTGCCAGCAGTTTGCCAGGGGGAATTGGCTACACCTTC. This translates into CASSLPGGIGYTF.

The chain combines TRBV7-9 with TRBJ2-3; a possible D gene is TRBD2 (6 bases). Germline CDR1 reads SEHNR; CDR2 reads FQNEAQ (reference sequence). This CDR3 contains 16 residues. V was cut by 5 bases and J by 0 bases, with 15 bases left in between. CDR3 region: CASSPGGDPSTDTQYF. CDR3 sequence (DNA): TGTGCCAGCAGCCCCGGGGGAGACCCAAGCACAGATACGCAGTATTTT.

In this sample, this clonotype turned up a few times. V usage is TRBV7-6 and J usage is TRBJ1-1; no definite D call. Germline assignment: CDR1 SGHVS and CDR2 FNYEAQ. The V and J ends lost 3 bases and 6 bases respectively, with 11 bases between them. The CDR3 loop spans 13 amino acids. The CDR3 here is CASSFGPRAEAFF. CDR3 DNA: TGTGCCAGCAGCTTTGGGCCCCGCGCTGAAGCTTTCTTT.

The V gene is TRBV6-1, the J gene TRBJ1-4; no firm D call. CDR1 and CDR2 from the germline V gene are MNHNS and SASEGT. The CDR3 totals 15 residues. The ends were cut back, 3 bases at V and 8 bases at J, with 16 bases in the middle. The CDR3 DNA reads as TGTGCCAGCAGTGAGGTTTGGGGAGATATCGAAAAACTGTTTTTT. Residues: CASSEVWGDIEKLFF.

As DNA, the CDR3 is TGTGCCAGCAGCTCAGCAGGGCCGTACTCTGGAAACACCATATATTTT. Amino acid sequence: CASSSAGPYSGNTIYF. The rearrangement joins TRBV7-6 to TRBJ1-3; D perhaps matches TRBD1 (5 bases). Trimming stripped 4 bases from V and 0 bases from J, with 13 bases between. The CDR3 consists of 16 residues. Germline V CDR1 and CDR2: SGHVS, FNYEAQ. The entire variable domain, with the rest obtained from reference TRBV7-6 and TRBJ1-3, is as follows: GAGVSQSPRYKVTKRGQDVALRCDPISGHVSLYWYRQALGQGPEFLTYFNYEAQQDKSGLPNDRFSAERPEGSISTLTIQRTEQRDSAMYRCASSSAGPYSGNTIYFGEGSWLTVV.